A selection of T cell receptor beta chains follows, all from one sample in a study of CD8 T cells in Susac syndrome. TCRdb used MiXCR to reprocess the immunoSEQ multiplex PCR reads, holding one entry per CDR3 protein. The sample carries around 130,000 distinct CDR3 sequences, 96% recorded once. Material for sequencing was CD4+ T cells from PBMCs. The receptors stem from a human donor with Susac syndrome. Each CDR3 is given with its conserved first and last residue. A D gene is named only where the DNA matches it firmly. Clone size appears in some rows only: once, few, many, or a class for an expanded clone.

TRBJ2-3 TRBV20-1 - TRBD2 TGCAGTGCTAGACTAGCGGGAGATGCAGATACGCAGTATTTT CSARLAGDADTQYF
TRBJ2-5 TRBV28 - TRBD1 TGTGCCAGCAGTTTGGGGACAGGGTTGGAGACCCAGTACTTC CASSLGTGLETQYF
TRBJ1-2 TRBV29-1 - - TGCAGCGTTGGGGGCAGTTCCTATGGCTACACCTTC CSVGGSSYGYTF
TRBJ2-1 TRBV18 - - TGTGCCAGCTCGGGGTCCGTGGGGGAGCAGTTCTTC CASSGSVGEQFF
TRBJ2-5 TRBV24-1 - - TGTGCCACCAGTGATTCTCGAAAAGAGACCCAGTACTTC CATSDSRKETQYF
TRBJ2-5 TRBV12-3/TRBV12-4 - - TGTGCCAGCAGTTTACGGAGACGGGAAGAGACCCAGTACTTC CASSLRRREETQYF
TRBJ2-1 TRBV20-1 - TRBD2 TGCAGTGCCCTCTCCCCCCTAGCGGGAGCTGTTGAGCAGTTCTTC CSALSPLAGAVEQFF
TRBJ1-4 TRBV29-1 once TRBD1 TGCAGCGTGCAAAACAGGGGGCCATGGGAAAAACTGTTTTTT CSVQNRGPWEKLFF
TRBJ1-5 TRBV15 once - TGTGCCACCAGCAGAGAAAAGGGTGGAGATCAGCCCCAGCATTTT CATSREKGGDQPQHF
TRBJ2-7 TRBV14 - - TGTGCCAGCAGCCAAGAAAGGGGACTGACCTCCTCCTACGAGCAGTACTTC CASSQERGLTSSYEQYF
TRBJ1-2 TRBV3-1 - - TGTGCCAGCAGCCAAGGCAGGGTTGGAGGCTACACCTTC CASSQGRVGGYTF
TRBJ2-5 TRBV15 - - TGTGCCACCAGCAGAGTTGGGACTCAAGAGACCCAGTACTTC CATSRVGTQETQYF
TRBJ2-1 TRBV4-1 - TRBD1 TGCGCCAGCAGCCGGGACAGGGGTTGGGATGAGCAGTTCTTC CASSRDRGWDEQFF
TRBJ2-7 TRBV12-3/TRBV12-4 - TRBD1 TGTGCCAGCAGTCGCGGGACAGGGTTGTTCCCCGAGCAGTACTTC CASSRGTGLFPEQYF
TRBJ2-1 TRBV29-1 - TRBD2 TGCAGCGTTGGCGAGACTAGCGTTGCTGAGCAGTTCTTC CSVGETSVAEQFF
TRBJ2-2 TRBV29-1 - - TGCAGCGTGCTTACCAGCGGAACCGGGGAGCTGTTTTTT CSVLTSGTGELFF
TRBJ2-1 TRBV7-9 - - TGTGCCAGCAGCTTAGCCTCCCTTTCCTACAATGAGCAGTTCTTC CASSLASLSYNEQFF
TRBJ1-1 TRBV29-1 - TRBD1 TGCAGCGCCGGACAGGGTCTGAACACTGAAGCTTTCTTT CSAGQGLNTEAFF
TRBJ2-5 TRBV20-1 - - TGCAGTGTTCGGGGGCCGGATACGGAGACCCAGTACTTC CSVRGPDTETQYF
TRBJ2-5 TRBV3-1 - - TGTGCCAGCAGCCAAGATAGCCGCAGAGGCGCCCAGTACTTC CASSQDSRRGAQYF
TRBJ2-7 TRBV3-1 - TRBD2 TGTGCCAGCAGCCAAGGCGGGGGCTCCTACGAGCAGTACTTC CASSQGGGSYEQYF
TRBJ1-2 TRBV12-3/TRBV12-4 - - TGTGCCAGCACCCCCCGCGGAGGCAGCTATGGCTACACCTTC CASTPRGGSYGYTF
TRBJ1-2 TRBV12-3/TRBV12-4 - - TGTGCCAGCAGTCGACGGAACTATGGCTACACCTTC CASSRRNYGYTF
TRBJ2-7 TRBV24-1 - - TGTGCCACCAGTGATGGACAGCTCTACGAGCAGTACTTC CATSDGQLYEQYF
TRBJ1-1 TRBV7-2 - - TGTGCCAGCACCGCTGGAGACGGGCGGGCTTTCTTT CASTAGDGRAFF
TRBJ2-7 TRBV7-2 - TRBD2 TGTGCCAGCAGCTTACATAGGACTAGCGAAACCTACGAGCAGTACTTC CASSLHRTSETYEQYF
TRBJ1-2 TRBV5-1 - TRBD1 TGCGCCAGCAGCTCTACGACAGGGGGCCGGCACTATGGCTACACCTTC CASSSTTGGRHYGYTF
TRBJ2-1 TRBV7-2 - - TGTGCCAGCAGCTTAGGCAGGGGACTCGGCAATGAGCAGTTCTTC CASSLGRGLGNEQFF
TRBJ2-5 TRBV29-1 once TRBD2 TGCAGCGTGGAGGGCGGGGGGAGGCTAGAGACCCAGTACTTC CSVEGGGRLETQYF
TRBJ1-1 TRBV5-4 - - TGTGCCAGCAGCCCCGGCGCCATGAACACTGAAGCTTTCTTT CASSPGAMNTEAFF
TRBJ2-3 TRBV30 - - TGTGCCTGGGTCGTCGGGACAGATACGCAGTATTTT CAWVVGTDTQYF
TRBJ2-7 TRBV29-1 - TRBD1 TGCAGCGTTGCCATTGGGACAGGGGAGTCGTACGAGCAGTACTTC CSVAIGTGESYEQYF
TRBJ2-7 TRBV15 once - TGTGCCACCAGCTATCACGGCGGTTCCTACGAGCAGTACTTC CATSYHGGSYEQYF
TRBJ2-1 TRBV12-3/TRBV12-4 - - TGTGCCAGCAGTTTAGCGGGAGGCTACAATGAGCAGTTCTTC CASSLAGGYNEQFF
TRBJ2-1 TRBV12-3/TRBV12-4 - - TGTGCCAGCAGTCTTCCCCAGGGAAACAATGAGCAGTTCTTC CASSLPQGNNEQFF
TRBJ2-2 TRBV5-1 - TRBD1 TGCGCCACGCACCGGACAGGGGTCACCGGGGAGCTGTTTTTT CATHRTGVTGELFF
TRBJ2-3 TRBV2 - TRBD2 TGTGCCAGCAAGGTTGGACTAGCGGGAGGTGGTACGCAGTATTTT CASKVGLAGGGTQYF
TRBJ2-3 TRBV20-1 - - TGCAGTGCTAGTGTCGCAGCTGCTAGCACAGATACGCAGTATTTT CSASVAAASTDTQYF
TRBJ1-2 TRBV5-6 - - TGTGCCAGCAGCTTTCGGCCGGATAACTATGGCTACACCTTC CASSFRPDNYGYTF
TRBJ1-5 TRBV9 - - TGTGCCAGCAGCGTAGAAGGGCGAAACAATCAGCCCCAGCATTTT CASSVEGRNNQPQHF